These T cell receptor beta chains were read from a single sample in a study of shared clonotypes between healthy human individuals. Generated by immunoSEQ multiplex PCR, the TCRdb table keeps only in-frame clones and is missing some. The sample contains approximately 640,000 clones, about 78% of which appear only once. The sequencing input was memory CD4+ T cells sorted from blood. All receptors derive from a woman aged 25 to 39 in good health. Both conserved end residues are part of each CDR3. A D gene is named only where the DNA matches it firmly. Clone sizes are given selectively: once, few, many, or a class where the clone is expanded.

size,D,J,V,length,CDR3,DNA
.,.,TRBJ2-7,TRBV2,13,CASSGAGDGEQYF,TGTGCCAGCAGTGGGGCAGGGGATGGCGAGCAGTACTTC
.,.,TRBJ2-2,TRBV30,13,CAWSVPPYGELFF,TGTGCCTGGAGTGTACCGCCGTACGGGGAGCTGTTTTTT
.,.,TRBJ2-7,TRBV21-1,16,CASSIGRDRNYEQWYF,TGTGCCAGCAGCATAGGACGCGACAGGAATTACGAGCAGTGGTACTTC
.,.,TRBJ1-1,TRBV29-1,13,CSVVRGLNTEAFF,TGCAGCGTTGTGCGGGGTTTGAACACTGAAGCTTTCTTT
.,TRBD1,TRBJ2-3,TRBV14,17,CASSPGGTVWRADTQYF,TGTGCCAGCAGCCCAGGGGGTACGGTTTGGCGGGCAGATACGCAGTATTTT
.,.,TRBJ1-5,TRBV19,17,CASSIKLRDHSNQPQHF,TGTGCCAGTAGTATTAAACTTCGGGACCATAGCAATCAGCCCCAGCATTTT
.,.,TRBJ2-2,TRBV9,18,CASSVTVLDGAYTGELFF,TGTGCCAGCAGCGTAACAGTCCTCGATGGGGCGTACACCGGGGAGCTGTTTTTT
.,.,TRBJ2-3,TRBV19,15,CASSSSGTSTDTQYF,TGTGCCAGTAGCTCCAGCGGAACTAGCACAGATACGCAGTATTTT
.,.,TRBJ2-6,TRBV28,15,CASSFRQTGANVLTF,TGTGCCAGCAGTTTCCGACAGACTGGGGCCAACGTCCTGACTTTC
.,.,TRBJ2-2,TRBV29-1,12,CSVPVNTGELFF,TGCAGCGTCCCCGTAAACACCGGGGAGCTGTTTTTT
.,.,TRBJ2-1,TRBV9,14,CASSVVSSYNEQFF,TGTGCCAGCAGCGTAGTCTCTTCCTACAATGAGCAGTTCTTC
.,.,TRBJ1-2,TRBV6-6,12,CASSYKSNGYTF,TGTGCCAGCAGTTACAAAAGTAATGGCTACACCTTC
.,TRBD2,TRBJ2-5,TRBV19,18,CASSIGASGSWDQETQYF,TGTGCCAGTAGTATTGGGGCTAGCGGGAGCTGGGATCAAGAGACCCAGTACTTC
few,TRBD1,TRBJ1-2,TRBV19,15,CASTEPGTDRHGYTF,TGTGCCAGTACGGAGCCGGGGACAGACCGACATGGCTACACCTTC